This passage covers 27 T cell receptor beta chains from one sample sequenced in a study of T-cell memory formation after mild COVID-19. Each CDR3 protein gets one entry after TCRdb re-called the 5' RACE reads with MiXCR. In the table there are around 300,000 distinct CDR3 sequences, 10% to 15% of which are singletons. Sequencing was performed on PBMCs or a T cell subset sorted from them (not recorded which). The receptors stem from a man aged 18 to 35 who had mild COVID-19 (a few samples of this study predate the infection). Cell type and time point are not known.

This clonotype showed up just a few times. The chain carries TRBV7-2 and TRBJ2-5, with TRBD1 as a possible D gene (5 bases). Looked up from germline, CDR1 is SGHTA and CDR2 is FQGNSA. Trimming stripped 0 bases from V and 5 bases from J, with 10 bases between. The CDR3 loop spans 14 amino acids. For the CDR3, the DNA is TGTGCCAGCAGCTTAGCGCGGACATACGAGACCCAGTACTTC. Translated, it gives CASSLARTYETQYF. Full variable domain (remainder filled in from reference TRBV7-2 and TRBJ2-5): GAGVSQSPSNKVTEKGKDVELRCDPISGHTALYWYRQSLGQGLEFLIYFQGNSAPDKSGLPSDRFSAERTGGSVSTLTIQRTQQEDSAVYLCASSLARTYETQYFGPGTRLLVL.

The chain has TRBV29-1 and TRBJ2-3; D not certain. Trimming took 7 bases from V and 1 from J, leaving 12 bases between them. The CDR3 length is 13 residues. Germline V CDR1 and CDR2: SQVTM, ANQGSEA. The CDR3 sequence is CSAVSGGTDTQYF. In DNA, the CDR3 is TGCAGCGCTGTGTCAGGCGGCACAGATACGCAGTATTTT.

The genes are TRBV5-1 and TRBJ1-1, with D tentatively TRBD1 (5 bases). This CDR3 spans 15 amino acids. Trimming shortened V by 4 bases and J by 0 bases, and 13 bases separated the two germline ends. The germline V gene has CDR1 SGHRS and CDR2 YFSETQ. The CDR3 nucleotides are TGCGCCAGCAGCCTGGGCAGGGCATTGAACACTGAAGCTTTCTTT. This translates into CASSLGRALNTEAFF.

CDR3 sequence: CASSHGLAGGTSTDTQYF. CDR3 sequence (DNA): TGTGCCAGCAGCCACGGACTAGCGGGGGGAACTAGCACAGATACGCAGTATTTT. The J gene is TRBJ2-3, the V gene TRBV11-2; TRBD2 matches at 14 bases. The V gene's germline CDR1 is SGHAT and CDR2 FQNNGV. Trimming took 5 bases from V and 0 from J; bases not matched to a gene: 7. The CDR3 loop spans 18 amino acids.

This clonotype was seen a handful of times. The chain uses TRBV10-3 and TRBJ1-1, with TRBD1 matching 7 bases. CDR1 and CDR2 (germline): ENHRY, SYGVKD. This CDR3 contains 13 residues. Trimming at V came to 10 bases and at J to 1 base, leaving 6 bases not matched to a gene. The CDR3: CATSQGRNTEAFF. CDR3 coding DNA: TGTGCCACTTCACAGGGGCGGAACACTGAAGCTTTCTTT.

This clonotype was seen a few times. The J gene is TRBJ1-1, the V gene TRBV7-2; TRBD1 aligns across 7 bases. This CDR3 is 14 amino acids long. Germline CDR1 and CDR2: SGHTA and FQGNSA. The V segment lost 5 bases and the J segment 3 bases; nucleotides outside the gene matches: 6. The DNA for the CDR3 is TGTGCCAGCAGCAAGACCGGGACAGACACTGAAGCTTTCTTT. Translating it yields CASSKTGTDTEAFF.

In its sample, this clonotype was seen a few times. The rearrangement links TRBV11-1 to TRBJ2-1; TRBD1 agrees at 7 bases. Germline CDR1 is SGHAT and CDR2 is FQDESV (reference sequence). The V segment lost 7 bases and the J segment 11 bases; nucleotides outside the gene matches: 5. The CDR3 totals 11 residues. The DNA of the CDR3 is TGTGCCAGCAACGTACAGGGGAAGCAGTTCTTC. Protein product: CASNVQGKQFF.

The chain recombines TRBV7-8 with TRBJ2-5; TRBD2 matches at 10 bases. Looked up from germline, CDR1 is SGHVS and CDR2 is FQNEAQ. V trimming: 1 base; J trimming: 1 base; junction bases outside the gene matches: 3. The CDR3 loop spans 16 amino acids. The CDR3 sequence: CASSLGSSGGQETQYF. The CDR3 DNA reads TGTGCCAGCAGCTTAGGGTCTAGCGGGGGCCAAGAGACCCAGTACTTC. Supplemented by reference TRBV7-8 and TRBJ2-5, the full variable domain reads GAGVSQSPRYKVAKRGQDVALRCDPISGHVSLFWYQQALGQGPEFLTYFQNEAQLDKSGLPSDRFFAERPEGSVSTLKIQRTQQEDSAVYLCASSLGSSGGQETQYFGPGTRLLVL.

This clonotype was seen only a few times. This chain connects TRBV11-2 to TRBJ2-5, with D perhaps TRBD1 (6 bases). CDR3 length: 15 residues. Trimming took off 3 bases at V and 5 bases at J, with 16 bases between the two ends. From germline, CDR1 is SGHAT and CDR2 FQNNGV. The CDR3 nucleotides read TGTGCCAGCAGCTTTCAATTTGGGGGCGCGGAGACCCAGTACTTC. Translating gives CASSFQFGGAETQYF.

There are a few counts of this clonotype. The genes are TRBV4-2 and TRBJ2-7, with D possibly called TRBD1 or TRBD2 (5 bases each). From germline, CDR1 is LGHNA and CDR2 YNFKEQ. The CDR3 covers 15 residues. V dropped 0 bases and J dropped 3 bases, with 12 bases sitting between them. CDR3 region: CASSQEARGGYEQYV. CDR3 nucleotides: TGTGCCAGCAGCCAAGAAGCGAGGGGCGGCTACGAGCAGTACGTC.

The chain joins TRBV7-2 to TRBJ1-6; maybe TRBD1 (5 bases). The V gene lost 4 bases and the J gene lost 8 bases, with 15 bases spanning the gap. This CDR3 has 15 amino acids. Germline CDR1 and CDR2: SGHTA and FQGNSA. CDR3 loop: CASSSASGFYSPLHF. The CDR3 DNA follows: TGTGCCAGCAGCTCCGCCTCAGGGTTTTATTCACCCCTCCACTTT.

This clonotype has a count of ten or more. V usage is TRBV7-2 and J usage is TRBJ2-2, with unresolved D. The CDR3 runs 14 residues. Per germline, CDR1 SGHTA and CDR2 FQGNSA. V was shortened by 1 base and J by 5 bases, with 8 bases between the two germline ends. CDR3 region: CASSLVLVTGELFF. Written as DNA, the CDR3 is TGTGCCAGCAGCTTAGTTTTGGTAACCGGGGAGCTGTTTTTT.

In its sample, this clonotype was seen many times. The rearrangement uses TRBV5-6 and TRBJ2-5; the D gene is possibly TRBD1 (5 bases). Between the trimmed V and J ends, which lost 0 bases and 4 bases, there was a span of 22 bases. From germline, CDR1 is SGHDT and CDR2 YYEEEE. This CDR3 has 18 residues. CDR3 DNA sequence: TGTGCCAGCAGCTTGGCCAGGGCATCACGGTCGGGTGGAGAGACCCAGTACTTC. This translates into CASSLARASRSGGETQYF. Variable domain in full (rest from reference TRBV5-6 and TRBJ2-5): DAGVTQSPTHLIKTRGQQVTLRCSPKSGHDTVSWYQQALGQGPQFIFQYYEEEERQRGNFPDRFSGHQFPNYSSELNVNALLLGDSALYLCASSLARASRSGGETQYFGPGTRLLVL.

The rearrangement links TRBV18 to TRBJ2-3, with 9 bases lining up with TRBD1. V trimming: 2 bases; J trimming: 5 bases; junction bases outside the gene matches: 8. The length of the CDR3 is 16 residues. Germline CDR1 and CDR2: KGHSH and LQKENI. CDR3 sequence (DNA): TGTGCCAGCTCACCAGTACCGGGACAGGGATTAGATACGCAGTATTTT. Amino acids: CASSPVPGQGLDTQYF.

The chain employs TRBV15 and TRBJ2-3, with 7 nucleotides matching TRBD2. V lost 6 bases to trimming and J lost 8 bases; unmatched junction nucleotides: 20. This CDR3 has 17 residues. In germline, CDR1 is LNHNV, CDR2 YYDKDF (reference sequence). CDR3 nucleotide sequence: TGTGCCACCAGTCTACCTTCGAGCGGGGACCGGGAGGCTACGCAGTATTTT. Residues: CATSLPSSGDREATQYF.

This clonotype was seen a handful of times. This chain connects TRBV29-1 to TRBJ1-2, with D tentatively TRBD1 (5 bases). The CDR3 extends over 14 amino acids. V lost 7 bases and J lost 4, with 19 bases in between. Germline loops: CDR1 SQVTM, CDR2 ANQGSEA. The CDR3 nucleotides read TGCAGCGACTCGAAGGGACGGAATCCCTATGGCTACACCTTC. This translates into CSDSKGRNPYGYTF.

This clonotype was detected a few times. The J gene is TRBJ2-2, the V gene TRBV5-8; 8 bases fit TRBD1. The CDR3 runs to 14 residues. Germline loops: CDR1 SGHTS, CDR2 YDEGEE. J lost 7 bases, V lost 0 bases, and 2 bases had no gene match. The CDR3 bases are TGTGCCAGCAGCTTGGACAGGGGGAACGGGGAGCTGTTTTTT. Translation: CASSLDRGNGELFF.

This chain uses TRBV2 with TRBJ1-1; perhaps TRBD1 as D (5 bases). Germline CDR1 and CDR2: SNHLY and FYNNEI. Between the trimmed V and J ends, which lost 8 bases and 3 bases, there was a span of 19 bases. The CDR3 covers 15 residues. CDR3 sequence reads: CASLTGLFSDTEAFF. Here the CDR3 DNA reads TGTGCCAGCTTAACAGGACTCTTTTCGGACACTGAAGCTTTCTTT.

The CDR3 sequence is CASSLAVGTEAFF. The DNA for the CDR3 is TGTGCCAGCAGCTTGGCAGTGGGCACTGAAGCTTTCTTT. The chain is built from TRBV5-5 and TRBJ1-1; D gene ambiguous. V was shortened by 0 bases and J by 4 bases, with 7 bases between the two germline ends. The CDR3 runs 13 residues. In germline, CDR1 is SGHKS, CDR2 YYEKEE (reference sequence).

The CDR3 region has the DNA TGTGCCACCAGCAGAGCGAGGGACGGCACTGAAGCTTTCTTT. Translation gives CATSRARDGTEAFF. The V and J genes are TRBV15 and TRBJ1-1, with a possible D match to TRBD1 (5 bases). Trimming left V 1 base short and J 4 bases short, with 10 bases between. Germline CDR1 is LNHNV and CDR2 is YYDKDF (reference sequence). The CDR3 contains 14 residues. The variable domain in full, completed from reference TRBV15 and TRBJ1-1, reads DAMVIQNPRYQVTQFGKPVTLSCSQTLNHNVMYWYQQKSSQAPKLLFHYYDKDFNNEADTPDNFQSRRPNTSFCFLDIRSPGLGDTAMYLCATSRARDGTEAFFGQGTRLTVV.

A word on this clonotype: Its ends do not fully match the called genes, so a read error is possible. The chain links TRBV27 to TRBJ2-7, with unresolved D. Germline V gene sequence: CDR1 MNHEY, CDR2 SMNVEV (reference sequence). The CDR3 totals 16 residues. CDR3 loop: CASSLSVQIPSSEQYF. As DNA, the CDR3 is TGTGCCAGCAGTTTATCGGTACAGATTCCGTCCTCCGAGCAGTACTTC.

The chain carries TRBV7-8 and TRBJ1-1; no clear D. CDR1 is SGHVS and CDR2 is FQNEAQ in the germline V gene. CDR3 length: 16 amino acids. The ends were cut back, 1 base at V and 4 bases at J, with 16 bases in the middle. CDR3 region: CASSLGLDPGVTEAFF. CDR3 bases: TGTGCCAGCAGCTTAGGCCTGGATCCCGGAGTCACTGAAGCTTTCTTT.

The chain is built from TRBV6-5 and TRBJ1-6; tentative D call: TRBD1 (6 bases). CDR1 is MNHEY, CDR2 SVGAGI, per germline. V shed 2 bases and J shed 7 bases, with 15 bases lying between them. This CDR3 spans 16 amino acids. The chain's CDR3 is CASSYGPRGRNSPLHF. The CDR3 nucleotides are TGTGCCAGCAGTTACGGTCCCAGGGGCCGGAATTCACCCCTCCACTTT.

In its sample, this clonotype was seen a few times. The V call is TRBV20-1, the J call TRBJ2-4; TRBD1 might be the D (6 bases). CDR1 is DFQATT, CDR2 SNEGSKA, per germline (reference sequence). This CDR3 has 14 amino acids. Trimming took 3 bases from V and 7 from J, leaving 16 bases between them. CDR3 nucleotide sequence: TGCAGTGCTAGGTCCGGGACATGGGGGAACATTCAGTACTTC. It encodes CSARSGTWGNIQYF.

There are a few counts of this clonotype. The chain carries TRBV7-2 and TRBJ2-1; tentatively, D is TRBD1 (6 bases). Trimming removed 2 bases at V and 4 bases at J, with 24 bases between. The CDR3 runs 19 residues. CDR1 and CDR2 from the germline V gene are SGHTA and FQGNSA. The CDR3 loop reads CASSLPGHGTDKQYNEQFF. The CDR3 region has the DNA TGTGCCAGCAGCTTACCGGGACACGGAACGGACAAACAATACAATGAGCAGTTCTTC. Full variable domain (rest looked up from reference TRBV7-2 and TRBJ2-1): GAGVSQSPSNKVTEKGKDVELRCDPISGHTALYWYRQSLGQGLEFLIYFQGNSAPDKSGLPSDRFSAERTGGSVSTLTIQRTQQEDSAVYLCASSLPGHGTDKQYNEQFFGPGTRLTVL.

This chain connects TRBV6-5 to TRBJ1-2; 7 bases agree with TRBD1. V gave up 7 bases and J gave up 8 bases; unmatched junction bases: 22. This CDR3 has 17 amino acids. The germline gives CDR1 MNHEY, CDR2 SVGAGI. In DNA, the CDR3 is TGTGCCAGCACCCACGGGGACAGACACCCCGGGGGTAGGGGCTACACCTTC. This sequence encodes CASTHGDRHPGGRGYTF.

This clonotype was found a few times. This chain connects TRBV4-3 to TRBJ1-4; D is possibly TRBD1 (6 bases). The V gene lost 1 base and the J gene lost 7 bases, with 19 bases spanning the gap. The germline V gene has CDR1 LGHNA and CDR2 YSLEER. This CDR3 has 17 residues. CDR3 amino acids: CASSQGGYRAAGEKLFF. The CDR3 DNA sequence: TGCGCCAGCAGCCAAGGGGGGTACAGGGCGGCGGGTGAAAAACTGTTTTTT.